This T cell receptor (beta chain) appears in the sequencing data of a study of PD-1 blockade in classical Hodgkin lymphoma. General study findings and limits: Newly diagnosed patients had baseline TCR diversity that was reportedly lower than that of healthy donors.

No patient escaped relapse after autologous stem cell transplantation, and brentuximab vedotin exposure varied. Magnetic negative selection, applied to thawed PBMCs, was used to isolate the CD8+ T cells. Germline CDR1 and CDR2: SGHTA and FQGTGA. The CDR3 covers 18 residues. Trimming at V came to 5 bases and at J to 4 bases, leaving 17 bases not matched to a gene. Repertoires were generated with immunoSEQ multiplex PCR, while TCRdb's copy carries only in-frame clones and drops some. Found here are around 6,100 clones, 45% to 55% of them singletons; the top ten hold roughly 15%. Concerning this clone: Antigen unknown.

The sequence was obtained from a human donor with classical Hodgkin lymphoma. The chain links TRBV7-3 to TRBJ2-4; 7 positions agree with TRBD2. The material sequenced was CD8+ T cells from blood, taken at baseline. The CDR3 spells CASSESGEGGPAKNIQYF. The DNA for the CDR3 is TGTGCCAGCAGCGAGAGCGGGGAGGGAGGGCCTGCGAAAAACATTCAGTACTTC.